These 26 T cell receptor beta chains came from one sample sequenced in a study of cytomegalovirus exposure and HLA in healthy donors. The PCR had 60 Vbeta and 13 Jbeta primers. Repertoires were generated with immunoSEQ multiplex PCR, while TCRdb's copy carries only in-frame clones and drops some. The repertoire holds 100,000 to 150,000 clones, around 76% seen once, with about 12% in the top ten. Sequencing was carried out using PBMCs. All receptors come from a woman aged 60-75 years in good health and CMV-seropositive.

The chain has TRBV4-3 and TRBJ2-1; unclear D gene. The CDR3 has 15 residues. Germline CDR1 LGHNA, CDR2 YSLEER. With 6 bases removed from V and 0 bases from J, the gap between germline ends came to 12 bases. The CDR3 DNA follows: TGCGCCAGCAGACCCGACCGGAGCTCCTACAATGAGCAGTTCTTC. This encodes CASRPDRSSYNEQFF.

This clone came up once. J is TRBJ2-3 and V is TRBV19; 8 bases match TRBD1. This CDR3 has 15 amino acids. Germline trimming cut 6 bases from V and 7 bases from J; bases unmatched to any gene: 12. Germline assignment: CDR1 LNHDA and CDR2 SQIVND (reference sequence). DNA of the CDR3: TGTGCCAGTAGCCGCCCGGACAGGGCCTTGCATACGCAGTATTTT. Protein sequence: CASSRPDRALHTQYF.

The chain has TRBV5-1 and TRBJ2-3; 11 nucleotides match TRBD1. The length of the CDR3 is 19 residues. Trimming removed 4 bases from V and 1 base from J; junction bases left unmatched: 14. Germline CDR1 reads SGHRS; CDR2 reads YFSETQ. CDR3 in DNA: TGCGCCAGCAGCAACCCAGTCGGACAGGGGGCGCGCGGCACAGATACGCAGTATTTT. Its translation: CASSNPVGQGARGTDTQYF.

This sequence joins TRBV19 and TRBJ1-5; 9 nucleotides match TRBD1. Germline CDR1 LNHDA, CDR2 SQIVND (reference sequence). V shed 4 bases and J 2 bases; nucleotides not matched to a gene: 3. This CDR3 is built from 15 residues. CDR3 sequence (DNA): TGTGCCAGTAGTACGACAGGGGGTGGCAATCAGCCCCAGCATTTT. Translated, it gives CASSTTGGGNQPQHF.

The chain links TRBV18 to TRBJ2-7; a weak D match, TRBD1 (6 bases). The germline V gene encodes CDR1 KGHSH and CDR2 LQKENI. With 3 bases removed from V and 7 bases from J, the gap between germline ends came to 19 bases. This CDR3 spans 15 amino acids. This CDR3 is CASSPLGQGRWEQYF. CDR3 in DNA: TGTGCCAGCTCACCTCTGGGACAAGGGAGATGGGAGCAGTACTTC.

The gene calls are TRBV19 and TRBJ1-1; D remains unclear. Deletions cut 3 bases from V and 1 base from J, with 12 bases between. Germline V gene sequence: CDR1 LNHDA, CDR2 SQIVND (reference sequence). The CDR3 spans 15 residues. CDR3: CASSISSTANTEAFF. CDR3 DNA: TGTGCCAGTAGTATCTCCTCCACAGCGAACACTGAAGCTTTCTTT.

CDR3 DNA sequence: TGTGCCACCAGCGTTGGGGGCAGACCTACGGATGGCTACACCTTC. Protein sequence: CATSVGGRPTDGYTF. The chain carries TRBV15 and TRBJ1-2; tentative D call: TRBD1 (6 bases). Germline V gene data show CDR1 as LNHNV and CDR2 as YYDKDF (reference sequence). This CDR3 contains 15 residues. V gave up 5 bases and J gave up 6 bases, with 19 bases separating them.

CDR3 nucleotides: TGTGCCAGCAGTTTTAGTGCAGGGAGGTTAACTGGAAACACCATATATTTT. It is translated as CASSFSAGRLTGNTIYF. The chain is built from TRBV28 and TRBJ1-3; TRBD1 is a possible D gene (5 bases). The CDR3 loop spans 17 amino acids. Germline V gives CDR1 MDHEN, CDR2 SYDVKM. V dropped 3 bases and J dropped 2 bases, with 17 bases sitting between them.

The chain carries TRBV9 and TRBJ1-5; no clear D. The V end was cut by 0 bases, the J end by 6 bases, with 7 bases between. There are 13 residues in the CDR3. The germline V gene has CDR1 SGDLS and CDR2 YYNGEE. The DNA of the CDR3 is TGTGCCAGCAGCGTAGCTGAGGCTCAGCCCCAGCATTTT. It encodes CASSVAEAQPQHF.

The chain carries TRBV5-6 and TRBJ2-5; 8 positions match TRBD2. V trimming: 0 bases; J trimming: 11 bases; junction bases outside the gene matches: 9. The CDR3 runs to 14 residues. Germline CDR1 reads SGHDT; CDR2 reads YYEEEE. CDR3 sequence (DNA): TGTGCCAGCAGCTTGGCTAGGACTAGCATGGAGCAGTACTTC. It translates to CASSLARTSMEQYF.

This clone has only a few counts. The V and J genes are TRBV27 and TRBJ2-3; 7 bases fit TRBD2. The germline gives CDR1 MNHEY, CDR2 SMNVEV (reference sequence). The CDR3 is made up of 15 amino acids. With 3 bases clipped from V and 3 bases from J, the junction kept 6 bases outside the gene matches. This CDR3 reads CASSFGGRVTDTQYF. CDR3 DNA sequence: TGTGCCAGCAGTTTCGGCGGGAGAGTAACAGATACGCAGTATTTT.

This clone was counted between two and nine times. This chain links TRBV19 with TRBJ1-2; tentatively, D is TRBD1 (5 bases). Trimming took 3 bases from V and 6 from J, leaving 8 bases between them. Germline CDR1 LNHDA, CDR2 SQIVND (reference sequence). The CDR3 has 12 residues. The CDR3 here is CASSMEGNGYTF. The CDR3 DNA reads TGTGCCAGTAGTATGGAGGGGAATGGCTACACCTTC.

This chain connects TRBV6-5 to TRBJ2-7, with 11 bases identical to TRBD1. With 6 bases clipped from V and 5 bases from J, the junction kept 3 bases outside the gene matches. This CDR3 is 13 amino acids long. CDR1 and CDR2 from the germline V gene are MNHEY and SVGAGI. CDR3 amino acids: CASSRDRGDEQYF. As DNA, the CDR3 is TGTGCCAGCAGCCGGGACAGGGGGGACGAGCAGTACTTC.

CDR3 in DNA: TGTGCCTGGAGTGTAGAGGAGGGAACGAACACCGGGGAGCTGTTTTTT. It codes for CAWSVEEGTNTGELFF. V usage is TRBV30 and J usage is TRBJ2-2; D is perhaps TRBD2 (6 bases). The CDR3 sequence is 16 residues long. Per germline, CDR1 GTSNPN and CDR2 SVGIG (reference sequence). V was shortened by 0 bases and J by 0 bases, with 11 bases between the two germline ends.

J is TRBJ2-6 and V is TRBV6-1; D gene unclear. The V and J ends lost 2 bases and 1 base respectively, with 6 bases between them. Germline V gene data show CDR1 as MNHNS and CDR2 as SASEGT. The CDR3 consists of 15 residues. The CDR3 loop is CASSELLSGANVLTF. The CDR3 DNA sequence: TGTGCCAGCAGTGAACTTCTTTCTGGGGCCAACGTCCTGACTTTC.

The chain combines TRBV4-1 with TRBJ2-5, with TRBD1 matching over 8 bases. The CDR3 contains 16 residues. V lost 0 bases and J lost 1; bases outside the gene matches: 4. Germline V lookup: CDR1 MGHRA, CDR2 YSYEKL. CDR3 sequence reads: CASSQDGTGVQETQYF. Written as DNA, the CDR3 is TGCGCCAGCAGCCAAGATGGGACAGGAGTCCAAGAGACCCAGTACTTC.

The V call is TRBV7-8, the J call TRBJ1-6; D not resolved. The germline V and J ends were trimmed by 0 bases and 7 bases, with 10 bases remaining between them. CDR3 size: 15 residues. CDR1 is SGHVS and CDR2 is FQNEAQ in the germline V gene. The DNA of the CDR3 is TGTGCCAGCAGCTTAGCCACACCAACAAATTCACCCCTCCACTTT. Translation gives CASSLATPTNSPLHF.

To note about this clone: At one of its ends the junction is not consistent with the germline gene, which may arise from a read error. This chain uses TRBV7-9 with TRBJ2-5; 7 bases are a match to TRBD2. CDR3 length: 16 residues. Germline lookup yields CDR1 SEHNR and CDR2 FQNEAQ (reference sequence). The CDR3 DNA reads TGTTCCAGCAGCCCTAGGGGATTGAGCGGGGTTGAGACCCAGTACTTC. Protein sequence: CSSSPRGLSGVETQYF.

The J gene is TRBJ2-2, the V gene TRBV7-9, with a weak D call TRBD2 (6 bases). With 4 bases removed from V and 3 bases from J, the gap between germline ends came to 9 bases. The germline CDR1 and CDR2 sequences are SEHNR and FQNEAQ (reference sequence). The CDR3 is made up of 14 amino acids. CDR3 coding DNA: TGTGCCAGCAGCTCGACTAGAGACACCGGGGAGCTGTTTTTT. Encoded protein: CASSSTRDTGELFF.

J is TRBJ2-1 and V is TRBV7-3, with TRBD1 matching over 10 bases. There are 14 residues in the CDR3. The J segment lost 7 bases and the V segment lost 1 base, leaving 1 base of the junction unmatched. The germline CDR1 and CDR2 sequences are SGHTA and FQGTGA. The CDR3 nucleotides read TGTGCCAGCAGCTTAAGGGACAGGGGTAATGAGCAGTTCTTC. It specifies CASSLRDRGNEQFF.

The chain uses TRBV18 and TRBJ1-5; D is ambiguous. CDR3 length: 15 amino acids. Trimming removed 3 bases from V and 3 bases from J, with 12 bases in between. Germline assignment: CDR1 KGHSH and CDR2 LQKENI. The CDR3 sequence is CASSPTGQVNQPQHF. The CDR3 DNA follows: TGTGCCAGCTCACCTACCGGCCAGGTCAATCAGCCCCAGCATTTT.

As DNA, the CDR3 is TGTGCCAGCAGCTTAACTTCGGGACAGGGTTCTGGCTACACCTTC. Translated: CASSLTSGQGSGYTF. The V call is TRBV7-3, the J call TRBJ1-2; 9 bases match TRBD1. After removal of 0 bases from V and 7 bases from J, the junction contained 6 bases not matched to a gene. The germline CDR1 and CDR2 sequences are SGHTA and FQGTGA. CDR3 length equals 15 residues.

The chain combines TRBV2 with TRBJ1-2, with 7 bases lining up with TRBD1. This CDR3 contains 16 residues. J gave up 1 base and V 8 bases, and 13 bases lay outside the gene matches. The germline CDR1 and CDR2 sequences are SNHLY and FYNNEI. In DNA, the CDR3 is TGTGCCAGCCTCAAGGGGGACAGAAGCTTTAACTATGGCTACACCTTC. Protein product: CASLKGDRSFNYGYTF.

This clone was seen a single time. The rearrangement joins TRBV6-1 to TRBJ1-4; 7 bases line up with TRBD1. V shed 8 bases and J 0 bases; nucleotides not matched to a gene: 6. The CDR3 length is 15 residues. Germline V gene data show CDR1 as MNHNS and CDR2 as SASEGT. CDR3 sequence reads: CASSIQGTTNEKLFF. The CDR3 bases are TGTGCCAGCTCTATACAGGGGACAACTAATGAAAAACTGTTTTTT.

This clone was recorded once. A read error may account for a junction end that differs from germline. This chain links TRBV20-1 with TRBJ1-2; D perhaps matches TRBD1 (6 bases). The CDR3 consists of 10 residues. CDR1 DFQATT and CDR2 SNEGSKA come from the germline V gene (reference sequence). The CDR3 sequence is CSAGEDRIPF. CDR3 nucleotide sequence: TGCAGTGCGGGGGAAGACAGGATTCCCTTC.

This clone was counted only a few times. The rearrangement uses TRBV30 and TRBJ1-4, with a possible D match to TRBD1 (6 bases). Germline loops: CDR1 GTSNPN, CDR2 SVGIG (reference sequence). V lost 0 bases and J 10 bases, leaving 12 bases between the germline ends. CDR3 size: 13 residues. The chain's CDR3 is CAWSVGGWGKLFF. The CDR3 DNA reads TGTGCCTGGAGTGTAGGGGGATGGGGAAAACTGTTTTTT.